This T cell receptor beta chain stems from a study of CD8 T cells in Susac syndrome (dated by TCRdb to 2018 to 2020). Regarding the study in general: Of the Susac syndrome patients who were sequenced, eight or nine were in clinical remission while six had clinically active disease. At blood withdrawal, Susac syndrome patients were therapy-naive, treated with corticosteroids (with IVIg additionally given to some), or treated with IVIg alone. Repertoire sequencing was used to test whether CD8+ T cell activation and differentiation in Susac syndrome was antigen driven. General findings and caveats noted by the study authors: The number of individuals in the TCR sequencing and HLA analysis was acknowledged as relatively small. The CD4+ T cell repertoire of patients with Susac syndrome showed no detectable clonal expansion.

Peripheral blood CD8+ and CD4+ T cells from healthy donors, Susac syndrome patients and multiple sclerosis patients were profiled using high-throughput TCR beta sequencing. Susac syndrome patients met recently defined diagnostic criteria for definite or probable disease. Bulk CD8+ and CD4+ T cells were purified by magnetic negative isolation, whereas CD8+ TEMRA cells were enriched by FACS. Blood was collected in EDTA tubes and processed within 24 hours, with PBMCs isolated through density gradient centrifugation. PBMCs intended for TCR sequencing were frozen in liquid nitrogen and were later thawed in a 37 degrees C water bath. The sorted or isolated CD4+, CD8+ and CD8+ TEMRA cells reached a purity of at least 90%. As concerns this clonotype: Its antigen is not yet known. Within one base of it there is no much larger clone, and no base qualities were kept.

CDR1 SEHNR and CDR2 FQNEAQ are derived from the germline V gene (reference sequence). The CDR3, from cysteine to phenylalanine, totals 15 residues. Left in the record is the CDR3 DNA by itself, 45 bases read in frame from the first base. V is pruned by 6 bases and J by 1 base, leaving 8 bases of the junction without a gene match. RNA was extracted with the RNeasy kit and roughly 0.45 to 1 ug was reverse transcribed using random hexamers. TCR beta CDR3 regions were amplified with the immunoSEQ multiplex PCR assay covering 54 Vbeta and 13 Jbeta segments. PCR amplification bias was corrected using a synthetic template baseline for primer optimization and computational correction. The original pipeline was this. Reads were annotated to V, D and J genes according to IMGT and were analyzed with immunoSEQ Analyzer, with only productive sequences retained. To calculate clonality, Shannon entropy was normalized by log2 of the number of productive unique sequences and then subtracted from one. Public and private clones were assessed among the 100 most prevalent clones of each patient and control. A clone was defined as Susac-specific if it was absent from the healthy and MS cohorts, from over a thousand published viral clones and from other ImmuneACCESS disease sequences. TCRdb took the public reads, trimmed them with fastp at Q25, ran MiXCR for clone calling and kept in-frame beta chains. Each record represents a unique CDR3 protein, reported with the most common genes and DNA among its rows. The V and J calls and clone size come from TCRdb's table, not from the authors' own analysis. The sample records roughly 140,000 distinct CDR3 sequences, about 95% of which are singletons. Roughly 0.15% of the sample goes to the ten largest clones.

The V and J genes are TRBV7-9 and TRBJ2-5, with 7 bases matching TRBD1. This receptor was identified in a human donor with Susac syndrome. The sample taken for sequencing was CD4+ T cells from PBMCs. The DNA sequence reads TGTGCCAGCAGAAGCGGCAGGGGGAGCCAAGAGACCCAGTACTTC. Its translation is CASRSGRGSQETQYF. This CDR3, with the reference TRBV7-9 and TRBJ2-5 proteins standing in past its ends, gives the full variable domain DTGVSQNPRHKITKRGQNVTFRCDPISEHNRLYWYRQTLGQGPEFLTYFQNEAQLEKSRLLSDRFSAERPKGSFSTLEIQRTEQGDSAMYLCASRSGRGSQETQYFGPGTRLLVL.